The next 2 T cell receptor beta chains were all read from a single sample in a study of CD8 T cells in ankylosing spondylitis. TCRdb analysed the 5' RACE reads with MiXCR anew, one entry per CDR3 protein. Found here are some 300,000 distinct CDR3 sequences, under 25% of them singletons; the top ten hold roughly 3.4%. Sequencing was carried out using blood, either unsorted or a sorted T cell fraction (not recorded which). These receptors came from a female donor with ankylosing spondylitis or in good health (not recorded which).

This sequence joins TRBV4-3 and TRBJ2-2; D gene unclear. This CDR3 contains 15 residues. Trimming pared 1 base from V and 3 bases from J, leaving 9 bases between. Looked up from germline, CDR1 is LGHNA and CDR2 is YSLEER. CDR3 coding DNA: TGCGCCAGCAGCCAAGGGTATAGGGACACCGGGGAGCTGTTTTTT. Encoded protein: CASSQGYRDTGELFF.

This clonotype was detected only a few times. V and J are TRBV7-2 and TRBJ2-3; 9 bases align to TRBD1. J was trimmed by 2 bases and V by 3 bases; bases with no gene match: 3. There are 15 residues in the CDR3. Germline V gene sequence: CDR1 SGHTA, CDR2 FQGNSA. The DNA of the CDR3 is TGTGCCAGCAGCTTGGACAGGGGTTACACAGATACGCAGTATTTT. It is translated as CASSLDRGYTDTQYF.